These 19 T cell receptor beta chains came from one sample sequenced in a study of Ad26.COV2.S vaccination and SARS-CoV-2 variants. Treatment indicated: roughly 19 received Ad26.COV2.S at low or high dose, single or two shots; about 5 received placebo; per-sample allocation not given. The investigators took samples on day 63 after the first vaccine or placebo injection. The method was immunoSEQ multiplex PCR; TCRdb's version includes in-frame clones alone and lacks a portion of them. Of a few hundred thousand clones detected, around nine tenths appear once; the ten largest clones hold 1.5% to 2%. The sequencing used peripheral blood, collected in a trial of Ad26.COV2.S vaccine versus placebo. The receptors stem from a person aged 18-65 years who received the Ad26.COV2.S COVID-19 vaccine or a placebo.

The chain carries TRBV7-9 and TRBJ2-2; D remains unclear. V lost 3 bases and J lost 2, with 7 bases in between. CDR1 is SEHNR and CDR2 is FQNEAQ in the germline V gene (reference sequence). This CDR3 is built from 14 residues. This CDR3 is CASSFALNTGELFF. The CDR3 region has the DNA TGTGCCAGCAGCTTCGCTCTAAACACCGGGGAGCTGTTTTTT.

The rearrangement uses TRBV28 and TRBJ2-5, with no clear D. The V end lost 8 bases, the J end lost 5 bases, and 9 bases lay between the germline ends. This CDR3 region has 11 residues. Germline CDR1 reads MDHEN; CDR2 reads SYDVKM. CDR3 protein: CASRLLETQYF. CDR3 in DNA: TGTGCCAGCCGATTGCTTGAGACCCAGTACTTC.

The chain uses TRBV28 and TRBJ2-7; tentative D call: TRBD1 (6 bases). Germline loops: CDR1 MDHEN, CDR2 SYDVKM. V was shortened by 4 bases and J by 3 bases, with 16 bases between the two germline ends. This CDR3 region has 15 residues. CDR3 in DNA: TGTGCCAGCAGTTCTCGAAGGGGGACCCACTACGAGCAGTACTTC. Protein product: CASSSRRGTHYEQYF.

This sequence joins TRBV3-1 (or the pseudogene TRBV3-2) and TRBJ1-4, with D hard to call. In germline, CDR1 is LGHDT, CDR2 YNNKEL (reference sequence). V was clipped by 0 bases and J by 14 bases, with 10 bases between them. This CDR3 region has 12 residues. Here the CDR3 reads CASSQDVGSLFF. CDR3 DNA: TGTGCCAGCAGCCAAGATGTGGGAAGTCTGTTTTTT.

This chain links TRBV18 with TRBJ2-2; no reliable D call. Trimming shortened V by 5 bases and J by 4 bases, and 11 bases separated the two germline ends. Germline V gene data show CDR1 as KGHSH and CDR2 as LQKENI. CDR3 size: 14 residues. The CDR3 loop is CASSRTILTGELFF. The CDR3, as DNA: TGTGCCAGCTCAAGGACCATTCTCACCGGGGAGCTGTTTTTT. Using reference TRBV18 and TRBJ2-2 for the parts outside the CDR3, the full variable domain is NAGVMQNPRHLVRRRGQEARLRCSPMKGHSHVYWYRQLPEEGLKFMVYLQKENIIDESGMPKERFSAEFPKEGPSILRIQQVVRGDSAAYFCASSRTILTGELFFGEGSRLTVL.

This rearrangement joins TRBV9 to TRBJ1-3; possible D gene TRBD1, 6 bases. This CDR3 spans 15 amino acids. Deletions cut 4 bases from V and 1 base from J, with 12 bases between. CDR1 and CDR2 (germline): SGDLS, YYNGEE. The chain's CDR3 is CASSIQGWSGNTIYF. The CDR3 DNA sequence: TGTGCCAGCAGCATACAGGGTTGGTCTGGAAACACCATATATTTT.

The chain uses TRBV9 and TRBJ2-1; tentatively, D is TRBD2 (6 bases). CDR3 length: 13 amino acids. Deletions cut 0 bases from V and 7 bases from J, with 8 bases between. Germline-derived CDR1 and CDR2 are SGDLS and YYNGEE. The CDR3 DNA reads as TGTGCCAGCAGCGTAGGGGCGGGAAATGAGCAGTTCTTC. It specifies CASSVGAGNEQFF.

The CDR3 nucleotides read TGTGCCAGCTCGCGAAGGGACGAGCAGTACTTC. As protein: CASSRRDEQYF. The rearrangement uses TRBV2 and TRBJ2-7; D is ambiguous. The CDR3 is made up of 11 amino acids. The V gene lost 8 bases and the J gene lost 5 bases, with 10 bases spanning the gap. CDR1 is SNHLY, CDR2 FYNNEI, per germline.

The chain has TRBV9 and TRBJ2-2, with a tentative D call TRBD2 (6 bases). The CDR3 runs 15 residues. V was clipped by 0 bases and J by 4 bases, with 10 bases between them. Germline V CDR1 and CDR2: SGDLS, YYNGEE. The CDR3 DNA sequence: TGTGCCAGCAGCGTAGTCGGGAGTAGCACCGGGGAGCTGTTTTTT. This encodes CASSVVGSSTGELFF.

This clone appeared a single time. This sequence joins TRBV10-3 and TRBJ2-2, with TRBD2 matching 7 bases. CDR1 is ENHRY, CDR2 SYGVKD, per germline. With V trimmed by 3 bases and J by 5 bases, 6 bases remained unmatched. CDR3 size: 15 residues. CDR3: CAISERGRGTGELFF. CDR3 DNA sequence: TGTGCCATCAGTGAACGCGGGAGAGGTACCGGGGAGCTGTTTTTT.

The V and J genes are TRBV28 and TRBJ2-1; TRBD1 is a possible D gene (8 bases). This CDR3 is 15 amino acids long. Germline-derived CDR1 and CDR2 are MDHEN and SYDVKM. The V end lost 4 bases, the J end lost 12 bases, and 22 bases lay between the germline ends. The CDR3 DNA follows: TGTGCCAGCAGTTCCCAGGGGGCTAGCGGCAACGGGCAGTTCTTC. Translated, it gives CASSSQGASGNGQFF. The variable domain in full, completed from reference TRBV28 and TRBJ2-1, reads DVKVTQSSRYLVKRTGEKVFLECVQDMDHENMFWYRQDPGLGLRLIYFSYDVKMKEKGDIPEGYSVSREKKERFSLILESASTNQTSMYLCASSSQGASGNGQFFGPGTRLTVL.

Turning to this clone: Other DNA sequences in this sample translate to the same CDR3. J is TRBJ1-2 and V is TRBV5-4; unclear D gene. The CDR3 has 14 amino acids. Germline CDR1 SGHNT, CDR2 YYREEE (reference sequence). V lost 0 bases and J 3 bases, leaving 9 bases between the germline ends. CDR3 protein: CASSLAGRDYGYTF. The CDR3 nucleotides read TGTGCCAGCAGCTTGGCTGGACGTGACTATGGCTACACCTTC.

This chain connects TRBV3-1 (or the pseudogene TRBV3-2) to TRBJ2-7, with D perhaps matching TRBD2 (6 bases). Germline CDR1 LGHDT, CDR2 YNNKEL (reference sequence). Trimming cost V 4 bases and J 4 bases, with 11 bases left between them. The CDR3 contains 13 residues. Here the CDR3 DNA reads TGTGCCAGCAGCCCCGGGACTGGTTACGAGCAGTACTTC. It encodes CASSPGTGYEQYF.

V and J are TRBV19 and TRBJ2-7, with 9 positions matching TRBD2. J gave up 2 bases and V 4 bases, and 6 bases lay outside the gene matches. The CDR3 consists of 15 residues. Germline CDR1 reads LNHDA; CDR2 reads SQIVND (reference sequence). CDR3 coding DNA: TGTGCCAGTAGTAGACTAGCGGAGGCGGCCTACGAGCAGTACTTC. Protein product: CASSRLAEAAYEQYF.

This clone was recorded once. The gene calls are TRBV15 and TRBJ2-1; TRBD2 matches at 11 bases. This CDR3 spans 14 amino acids. The V segment lost 1 base and the J segment 9 bases; nucleotides outside the gene matches: 2. Germline CDR1 LNHNV, CDR2 YYDKDF (reference sequence). CDR3 sequence reads: CATSRVAGGAEQFF. CDR3 DNA sequence: TGTGCCACCAGCAGAGTAGCGGGAGGGGCTGAGCAGTTCTTC.

The chain combines TRBV5-4 with TRBJ1-1; D is ambiguous. V was pared by 0 bases and J by 2 bases, with 8 bases between. This CDR3 has 14 residues. The germline V gene has CDR1 SGHNT and CDR2 YYREEE (reference sequence). CDR3 sequence reads: CASSLGVRNTEAFF. CDR3 in DNA: TGTGCCAGCAGCTTGGGGGTTCGAAACACTGAAGCTTTCTTT.

This clone was counted once. The chain is built from TRBV4-3 and TRBJ2-7; D is perhaps TRBD2 (5 bases). The ends were cut back, 4 bases at V and 3 bases at J, with 13 bases in the middle. Germline V lookup: CDR1 LGHNA, CDR2 YSLEER. This CDR3 has 14 amino acids. CDR3 residues: CASSPSFGGYEQYF. CDR3 DNA: TGCGCCAGCAGCCCGAGTTTTGGAGGCTACGAGCAGTACTTC.

The chain combines TRBV4-2 with TRBJ2-2, with 7 positions matching TRBD1. The ends lost 4 bases at V and 0 bases at J; junction bases unmatched: 5. The CDR3 loop spans 16 amino acids. The germline V gene encodes CDR1 LGHNA and CDR2 YNFKEQ. The DNA for the CDR3 is TGTGCCAGCAGCCCCATGGGACAGTCGAACACCGGGGAGCTGTTTTTT. It yields the protein CASSPMGQSNTGELFF.

The J gene is TRBJ1-5, the V gene TRBV30; 7 positions agree with TRBD1. This CDR3 has 15 residues. The junction had 8 bases not matched to a gene; V was cut back by 2 bases and J by 4 bases. Germline V gene sequence: CDR1 GTSNPN, CDR2 SVGIG (reference sequence). The CDR3 sequence is CAWSKGAQMNQPQHF. In DNA, the CDR3 is TGTGCCTGGAGTAAGGGGGCACAGATGAATCAGCCCCAGCATTTT.